Listed here are 30 T cell receptor beta chains from one sample, sequenced in a study of blood T cell repertoires in COVID-19. TCRdb's table, derived via immunoSEQ multiplex PCR, lists solely in-frame clones and lacks some. The sample yields about 250,000 clones, more than 65% seen once. Sequencing used peripheral blood. The receptor set was obtained from a middle-aged woman with active or convalescent COVID-19.

About this clone itself: One end of the junction fails to match germline, which may point to a read error. The genes are TRBV30 and TRBJ1-1; D ambiguous. Germline V gene sequence: CDR1 GTSNPN, CDR2 SVGIG (reference sequence). CDR3 length: 14 residues. The CDR3 sequence: CAWSSTGRHTSVGF. The DNA of the CDR3 is TGTGCCTGGTCTTCGACGGGAAGACATACCTCCGTGGGCTTT.

This sequence joins TRBV6-5 and TRBJ2-7, with D unresolved. The V end was cut by 6 bases, the J end by 0 bases, with 6 bases between. Germline V CDR1 and CDR2: MNHEY, SVGAGI. CDR3 length: 12 residues. The CDR3 loop is CASSASSYEQYF. DNA for the CDR3: TGTGCCAGCAGCGCCAGCTCCTACGAGCAGTACTTC.

The chain links TRBV4-2 to TRBJ1-1; 11 bases align to TRBD1. Germline lookup yields CDR1 LGHNA and CDR2 YNFKEQ. With V trimmed by 2 bases and J by 5 bases, 10 bases remained unmatched. This CDR3 contains 17 residues. CDR3 amino acids: CASSQRGQGVRLTEAFF. Written as DNA, the CDR3 is TGTGCCAGCAGCCAACGGGGACAGGGGGTGAGACTTACTGAAGCTTTCTTT.

The V gene is TRBV2, the J gene TRBJ1-1; D unclear. The CDR3 totals 12 residues. CDR1 SNHLY and CDR2 FYNNEI come from the germline V gene. The V end was cut by 3 bases, the J end by 6 bases, with 8 bases between. As DNA, the CDR3 is TGTGCCAGCAGTGATAATAGTGCTGAAGCTTTCTTT. This gives the protein CASSDNSAEAFF. The full variable domain, rest sourced from reference TRBV2 and TRBJ1-1, is EPEVTQTPSHQVTQMGQEVILRCVPISNHLYFYWYRQILGQKVEFLVSFYNNEISEKSEIFDDQFSVERPDGSNFTLKIRSTKLEDSAMYFCASSDNSAEAFFGQGTRLTVV.

The V call is TRBV5-6, the J call TRBJ1-2; 7 nucleotides line up with TRBD1. The germline gives CDR1 SGHDT, CDR2 YYEEEE. The V segment lost 2 bases and the J segment 2 bases; nucleotides outside the gene matches: 12. The CDR3 has 17 amino acids. The CDR3 DNA is TGTGCCAGCAGCTTTACTGTGGGACAGCCTTCCAACTATGGCTACACCTTC. Its protein product is CASSFTVGQPSNYGYTF. Full variable domain (outside the CDR3, taken from reference TRBV5-6 and TRBJ1-2): DAGVTQSPTHLIKTRGQQVTLRCSPKSGHDTVSWYQQALGQGPQFIFQYYEEEERQRGNFPDRFSGHQFPNYSSELNVNALLLGDSALYLCASSFTVGQPSNYGYTFGSGTRLTVV.

The genes are TRBV2 and TRBJ1-1, with D possibly matching TRBD1 (5 bases). This CDR3 has 14 residues. V lost 4 bases and J lost 2, with 11 bases in between. Germline V gives CDR1 SNHLY, CDR2 FYNNEI. The CDR3 reads CASSVRQFNTEAFF. DNA for the CDR3: TGTGCCAGCAGTGTGCGACAGTTCAACACTGAAGCTTTCTTT.

This clone was counted at least ten times. The CDR3 DNA reads TGCGCCAGCAGCCTACCGGGACTAGCGGGGGATTGGTCCTACGAGCAGTACTTC. It specifies CASSLPGLAGDWSYEQYF. This sequence joins TRBV5-1 and TRBJ2-7; TRBD2 agrees at 14 bases. The junction had 10 bases not matched to a gene; V was cut back by 4 bases and J by 1 base. This CDR3 spans 18 amino acids. The germline V gene has CDR1 SGHRS and CDR2 YFSETQ.

V gene TRBV12-3 or TRBV12-4 combines with J gene TRBJ1-4, with 7 bases matching TRBD1. The V and J ends lost 5 bases and 8 bases, in that order; junction bases with no gene match: 5. The CDR3 consists of 13 residues. The CDR3 spells CASSHRGREKLFF. Here the CDR3 DNA reads TGTGCCAGCAGTCACAGGGGCAGGGAAAAACTGTTTTTT.

This clone was counted only a few times. The V call is TRBV2, the J call TRBJ1-5; weak D call: TRBD1 (6 bases). The ends were cut back, 8 bases at V and 4 bases at J, with 12 bases in the middle. From germline, CDR1 is SNHLY and CDR2 FYNNEI. The CDR3 covers 13 residues. The CDR3 here is CASLEQGNQPQHF. The CDR3, as DNA: TGTGCCAGCCTCGAACAGGGAAATCAGCCCCAGCATTTT.

The J gene is TRBJ2-7, the V gene TRBV7-9; 9 bases align to TRBD2. V gave up 5 bases and J gave up 4 bases; unmatched junction bases: 12. Germline lookup yields CDR1 SEHNR and CDR2 FQNEAQ (reference sequence). The CDR3 has 16 residues. The CDR3 nucleotides are TGTGCCAGCAGCCCCACTACGGGACTAGCAAGTTACGAGCAGTACTTC. It yields the protein CASSPTTGLASYEQYF.

The chain joins TRBV6-5 to TRBJ2-5; 9 bases line up with TRBD1. The germline CDR1 and CDR2 sequences are MNHEY and SVGAGI. Losses at the gene ends were 2 bases for V and 2 bases for J; bases not matched to a gene: 6. The CDR3 extends over 16 amino acids. The chain's CDR3 is CASSYLGTGQQETQYF. CDR3 bases: TGTGCCAGCAGTTACCTAGGGACAGGGCAACAAGAGACCCAGTACTTC.

V and J are TRBV25-1 and TRBJ2-7; D possibly corresponds to TRBD2 (5 bases). CDR1 and CDR2 from the germline V gene are MGHDK and SYGVNS. V lost 6 bases to trimming and J lost 4 bases, with 16 bases between them. CDR3 length: 14 residues. CDR3 sequence: CASSGRRRPYEQYF. The CDR3 coding sequence is TGTGCCAGCAGCGGACGGAGGAGACCTTACGAGCAGTACTTC.

The chain uses TRBV27 and TRBJ1-2; 8 positions match TRBD1. Unmatched junction bases numbered 5, after V lost 4 bases and J lost 4 bases. This CDR3 is built from 14 residues. Germline V gene lookup returns CDR1 MNHEY and CDR2 SMNVEV (reference sequence). The DNA of the CDR3 is TGTGCCAGCAGTTCGAACAGGGGGACCTATGGCTACACCTTC. Protein product: CASSSNRGTYGYTF.

V usage is TRBV15 and J usage is TRBJ2-2; D may be TRBD2 (7 bases). CDR1 LNHNV and CDR2 YYDKDF come from the germline V gene (reference sequence). The CDR3 is 19 amino acids. The ends were cut back, 1 base at V and 2 bases at J, with 20 bases in the middle. The CDR3 sequence is CATSRGRGANLLNTGELFF. The CDR3 nucleotides are TGTGCCACCAGCAGAGGACGGGGGGCCAACCTCCTAAACACCGGGGAGCTGTTTTTT.

The V and J genes are TRBV6-6 and TRBJ2-1; 9 bases line up with TRBD2. The length of the CDR3 is 13 residues. Trimming cost V 5 bases and J 6 bases; bases outside gene matches: 2. CDR1 is MNHNY, CDR2 SVGAGI, per germline (reference sequence). The CDR3 DNA is TGTGCCAGCAGTCATAGCGGGGGCAATGAGCAGTTCTTC. Amino acids: CASSHSGGNEQFF.

The rearrangement links TRBV7-2 to TRBJ1-2, with a tentative D call TRBD1 (5 bases). Germline loops: CDR1 SGHTA, CDR2 FQGNSA. The CDR3 extends over 14 amino acids. Trimming removed 3 bases from V and 6 bases from J, with 14 bases in between. The CDR3 spells CASSFGGVMDGYTF. The CDR3 bases are TGTGCCAGCAGCTTCGGAGGGGTAATGGATGGCTACACCTTC.

The rearrangement links TRBV28 to TRBJ1-2; 7 bases fit TRBD1. CDR3 length: 15 amino acids. With 5 bases clipped from V and 3 bases from J, the junction kept 9 bases outside the gene matches. Germline CDR1 and CDR2: MDHEN and SYDVKM. The DNA for the CDR3 is TGTGCCAGCAGTCTCCCCACAGGGGACCACTATGGCTACACCTTC. This translates into CASSLPTGDHYGYTF.

Concerning this clone itself: Other nucleotide sequences in the sample specify the same CDR3. The chain joins TRBV4-2 to TRBJ2-7; 9 positions match TRBD1. With 2 bases clipped from V and 4 bases from J, the junction kept 6 bases outside the gene matches. Germline CDR1 is LGHNA and CDR2 is YNFKEQ. The CDR3 runs to 15 residues. The CDR3 here is CASSQPGQGGYEQYF. The CDR3 region has the DNA TGTGCCAGCAGCCAACCGGGACAGGGTGGTTACGAGCAGTACTTC.

The chain employs TRBV5-1 and TRBJ1-1, with a weak D call TRBD1 (5 bases). The V end lost 4 bases, the J end lost 1 base, and 14 bases lay between the germline ends. The CDR3 is 15 amino acids. The germline V gene encodes CDR1 SGHRS and CDR2 YFSETQ. The chain's CDR3 is CASSGTLGQNTEAFF. CDR3 bases: TGCGCCAGCAGCGGAACGCTTGGACAGAACACTGAAGCTTTCTTT. The full variable domain, with the rest looked up from reference TRBV5-1 and TRBJ1-1, is KAGVTQTPRYLIKTRGQQVTLSCSPISGHRSVSWYQQTPGQGLQFLFEYFSETQRNKGNFPGRFSGRQFSNSRSEMNVSTLELGDSALYLCASSGTLGQNTEAFFGQGTRLTVV.

A few counts support this clone. J is TRBJ1-1 and V is TRBV5-6; D uncertain. Germline CDR1 and CDR2: SGHDT and YYEEEE. Trimming shortened V by 0 bases and J by 1 base, and 10 bases separated the two germline ends. The CDR3 contains 15 residues. CDR3 nucleotide sequence: TGTGCCAGCAGCTTGGGTTTCGTGGCGAACACTGAAGCTTTCTTT. As protein: CASSLGFVANTEAFF.

The sample holds a few counts of this clone. This chain connects TRBV2 to TRBJ2-7; TRBD1 aligns across 8 bases. J was trimmed by 5 bases and V by 7 bases; bases with no gene match: 13. The CDR3 runs to 15 residues. Germline V gene data show CDR1 as SNHLY and CDR2 as FYNNEI. CDR3 coding DNA: TGTGCCAGCAAAGACAGGGGAAGCCTCTTGGACGAGCAGTACTTC. Amino acids: CASKDRGSLLDEQYF.

The chain recombines TRBV9 with TRBJ2-1; 8 bases fit TRBD1. The germline V gene has CDR1 SGDLS and CDR2 YYNGEE. The ends lost 1 base at V and 9 bases at J; junction bases unmatched: 6. This CDR3 comprises 14 residues. CDR3 bases: TGTGCCAGCAGCGTATCGACAGGGGTTGGTGAGCAGTTCTTC. It yields the protein CASSVSTGVGEQFF.

In its sample, this clone was seen a few times. V usage is TRBV10-3 and J usage is TRBJ1-3; possibly TRBD1 for D (6 bases). Trimming removed 5 bases from V and 6 bases from J, with 23 bases in between. This CDR3 spans 17 amino acids. Germline V lookup: CDR1 ENHRY, CDR2 SYGVKD. The CDR3: CAISPYRVGALTNTIYF. As DNA, the CDR3 is TGTGCCATCAGTCCTTACAGGGTGGGGGCCCTGACAAACACCATATATTTT.

The CDR3 DNA reads as TGTGCCAGCAGACCCAGACAGGGGTTGGATTCACCCCTCCACTTT. This codes for CASRPRQGLDSPLHF. This chain connects TRBV2 to TRBJ1-6, with 8 nucleotides matching TRBD1. Germline assignment: CDR1 SNHLY and CDR2 FYNNEI. CDR3 length: 15 amino acids. V was clipped by 6 bases and J by 8 bases; unmatched bases: 9.

V usage is TRBV9 and J usage is TRBJ1-2; TRBD1 matches 8 bases. The CDR3 totals 14 residues. Germline lookup yields CDR1 SGDLS and CDR2 YYNGEE. Unmatched junction bases numbered 8, after V lost 3 bases and J lost 7 bases. The CDR3 nucleotides read TGTGCCAGCAGCGAGATTGGACAGGGCTTTGGCTACACCTTC. As protein: CASSEIGQGFGYTF. Combining the CDR3 with reference TRBV9 and TRBJ1-2 gives the whole variable domain DSGVTQTPKHLITATGQRVTLRCSPRSGDLSVYWYQQSLDQGLQFLIQYYNGEERAKGNILERFSAQQFPDLHSELNLSSLELGDSALYFCASSEIGQGFGYTFGSGTRLTVV.

V and J are TRBV30 and TRBJ2-2, with 8 bases fitting TRBD1. This CDR3 is 14 amino acids long. The trim removed 6 bases at V and 2 bases at J, leaving 5 bases unmatched. Germline-derived CDR1 and CDR2 are GTSNPN and SVGIG (reference sequence). CDR3: CACFPGGNTGELFF. CDR3 DNA sequence: TGTGCCTGTTTCCCAGGGGGCAACACCGGGGAGCTGTTTTTT.

The gene calls are TRBV30 and TRBJ1-1, with a tentative D call TRBD1 (6 bases). V lost 7 bases, J lost 1 base, and 13 bases lay in between. This CDR3 region has 13 residues. Looked up from germline, CDR1 is GTSNPN and CDR2 is SVGIG (reference sequence). The CDR3 region is CALNRGGNTEAFF. The CDR3 DNA reads as TGTGCCTTGAATCGAGGGGGGAACACTGAAGCTTTCTTT.

The gene calls are TRBV12-3 or TRBV12-4 and TRBJ1-1, with 8 bases identical to TRBD1. The CDR3 runs 12 residues. J lost 5 bases, V lost 10 bases, and 6 bases had no gene match. The CDR3 nucleotides read TGTGCCACCCAGGGGGCAGGGACTGAAGCTTTCTTT. It is translated as CATQGAGTEAFF.

The rearrangement joins TRBV5-6 to TRBJ1-2, with D hard to call. V lost 3 bases and J 4 bases, leaving 10 bases between the germline ends. The CDR3 extends over 13 amino acids. Germline loops: CDR1 SGHDT, CDR2 YYEEEE. In DNA, the CDR3 is TGTGCCAGCAGCTCCGACACAGTCTATGGCTACACCTTC. It yields the protein CASSSDTVYGYTF.

The chain links TRBV19 to TRBJ2-6; 7 positions match TRBD1. There are 17 residues in the CDR3. Trimming at V came to 7 bases and at J to 0 bases, leaving 9 bases not matched to a gene. CDR1 and CDR2 from the germline V gene are LNHDA and SQIVND (reference sequence). The CDR3 sequence is CASIPGQAPSGANVLTF. CDR3 DNA: TGTGCCAGTATCCCCGGACAGGCCCCCTCTGGGGCCAACGTCCTGACTTTC.